This entry features one T cell receptor (beta chain) sequence. This clonotype was detected many times. Its target antigen remains unknown. Qualities for individual bases were not recorded, and no much larger clone is one base off. The library was built by means of PCR. Data came from an Illumina HiSeq 2500. TCR library preparation used molecular barcoding, with unique molecular identifiers applied to normalize quantification of the TCRbeta repertoire. TCRdb itself trimmed the public reads at Q25 with fastp, ran MiXCR and retained productive beta chains. Every distinct CDR3 protein forms one entry, paired with its most common genes and DNA. The sample data list 200,000 to 250,000 distinct CDR3 sequences, and around 7.8% of these were observed just once. Roughly 5.8% of the sample goes to the ten largest clones. CDR1 is given as LGHNA and CDR2 as YNFKEQ, both from the germline V gene. V loses 0 bases at its end and J loses 4 bases; junction bases beyond the gene matches: 4. The CDR3 numbers 16 residues from cysteine through phenylalanine. Here the CDR3 DNA is all that survives: 48 bases in frame from base 1.

The sample's treatment or condition label, decoded: allogeneic hematopoietic cell transplantation with graft depleted of TCRalphabeta T cells and CD19 B cells. TCRalphabeta/CD19-depleted allogeneic hematopoietic cell grafts were given to the transplant recipients, all of whom were children. This specimen belongs to a study of T-cell reconstitution after alpha-beta-depleted transplantation in children (dated by TCRdb to the mid-2010s). Looking at the study overall: Using TCR repertoire profiling, the study quantitatively followed how T-cell immune reconstitution unfolded in children after TCRalphabeta/CD19-depleted allogeneic hematopoietic cell transplantation. Broad study findings and their caveats: The apparently early recovery of alphabetaT-cell counts about two months after transplant reportedly depended on only several hundred rapidly expanded clones that came from non-depleted graft cells. The frequencies of hyperexpanded clones fell over the following months, and after one year, T-cell counts and TCRbeta diversity were mostly attributed to newly produced T cells. The high TCRbeta diversity at day 60 in some patients was ascribed to recipient T cells and intrathymic progenitors that had survived conditioning.

The sequenced sample was PBMCs, mostly from graft donor cells, obtained 180 days after TCRalphabeta/CD19-depleted stem cell transplant. Recombination connected TRBV4-2 to TRBJ2-5; TRBD1 agrees with 11 junctional bases. This clonotype originated in a male patient between 10 and 17 years old who had a stem cell transplant for acute lymphoblastic leukemia, so the T cells may come from the graft donor. Here is the DNA: TGTGCCAGCAGCCAAGAGGACAGGGGGCCAGTAGAGACCCAGTACTTC. This codes for CASSQEDRGPVETQYF.